This entry is about one T cell receptor beta chain. What it recognizes is unknown. The record originates from a study of blood T cells in healthy people across ages. Study results and limitations: Unsorted PBMC input precluded a conclusive naive versus antigen-experienced comparison. Underestimates were what the diversity estimates from one million T cells were considered to be.

The CDR3 covers 13 residues. The V gene lost 1 base and the J gene lost 8 bases, with 11 bases spanning the gap. With a J-beta primer mix and a sample-barcoded 5' primer, a second PCR ran about 6 to 11 cycles. Tagging of each cDNA molecule was performed by a template-switch adaptor with 12 random nucleotides. Via MiXCR, TCRdb re-called the 5' RACE reads, giving one row per CDR3 protein. The sample carries about 1.4 million distinct CDR3 sequences, around 59% recorded once. The TCR comes from a man between 18 and 29 years old in good health. V gene TRBV12-3 or TRBV12-4 combines with J gene TRBJ1-2; the D is unclear. The sequencing sample was made of blood. DNA for the CDR3: TGTGCCAGCAGTTTAGAGGGCATGGGGGGCTACACCTTC. It yields the protein CASSLEGMGGYTF.